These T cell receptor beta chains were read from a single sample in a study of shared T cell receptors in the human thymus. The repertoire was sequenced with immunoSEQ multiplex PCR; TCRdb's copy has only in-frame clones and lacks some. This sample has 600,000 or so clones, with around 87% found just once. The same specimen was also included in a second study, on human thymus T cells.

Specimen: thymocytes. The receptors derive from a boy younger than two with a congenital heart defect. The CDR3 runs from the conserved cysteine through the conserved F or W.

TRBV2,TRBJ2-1,CASSVTLYWSSYNEQFF
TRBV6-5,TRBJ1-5,CASSPLLLRNQPQHF
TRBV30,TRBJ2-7,CALDPGATGSHLYEQYF
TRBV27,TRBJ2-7,CASSFIGTLNPPIYEQYF
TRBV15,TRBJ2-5,CATSPRTSGGPGETQYF
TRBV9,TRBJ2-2,CASSVDPAQGSGELFF
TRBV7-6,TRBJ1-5,CASSPLPQYSNQPQHF
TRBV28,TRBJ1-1,CASSAMNTEAFF
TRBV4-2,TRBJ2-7,CASSQDISGGPYEQYF
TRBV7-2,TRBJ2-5,CASSSGGYQETQYF
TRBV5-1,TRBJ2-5,CASGRGQETQYF
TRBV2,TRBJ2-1,CASKLRGDNEQFF
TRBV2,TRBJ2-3,CASSEAPWRGGVRLAQYF
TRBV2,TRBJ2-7,CASDLAGTLNEQYF
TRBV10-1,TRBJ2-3,CASSEAPSGIVTDTQYF
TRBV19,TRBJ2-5,CASSIGQDQETQYF
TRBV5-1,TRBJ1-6,CASQGNNSPLHF
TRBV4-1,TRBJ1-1,CASSQDGKTGGNGRAFF
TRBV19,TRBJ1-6,CASRGTGRSPLHF
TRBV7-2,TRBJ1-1,CASSLGQGAGLDTEAFF
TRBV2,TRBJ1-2,CAGGTANYGYTF
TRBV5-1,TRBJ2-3,CASSALEGGVGTQYF
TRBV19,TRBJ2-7,CASSGRGDEQYF
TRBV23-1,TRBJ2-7,CASSQGRGVSYEQYF
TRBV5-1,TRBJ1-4,CASSFSGDGEKLFF
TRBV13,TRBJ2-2,CASSSGLTSLTRELFF
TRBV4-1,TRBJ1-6,CASSQGGGKYSPLHF
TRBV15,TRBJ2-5,CATSREEALAGGAQYF
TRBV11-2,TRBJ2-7,CASSFTGMELSYEQYF
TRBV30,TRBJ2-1,CAWSVLSEQFF
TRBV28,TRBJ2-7,CASSFLSPGQFLGENEQYF
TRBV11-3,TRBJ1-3,CASSLDGQGAGNTIYF
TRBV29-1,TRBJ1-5,CSVSVGSADNQPQHF
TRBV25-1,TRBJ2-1,CASGESGGSDNEQFF
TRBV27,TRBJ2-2,CASSSRTSFANTGELFF
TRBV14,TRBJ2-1,CATQIFTSGGYEQFF
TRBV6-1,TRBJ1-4,CASTLPGRADEKLFF
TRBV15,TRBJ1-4,CATSRGGQGGEKLFF
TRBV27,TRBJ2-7,CASSLTQPDRATYEQYF
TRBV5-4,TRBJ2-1,CASSLEGGLAIHNEQFF
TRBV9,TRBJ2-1,CASSPGTGPDNEQFF
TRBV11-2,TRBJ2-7,CASSLDPTEVDRPYEQYF
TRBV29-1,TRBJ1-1,CSVEIREAFF
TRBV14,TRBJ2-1,CASSKGLAVRNEQFF
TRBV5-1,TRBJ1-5,CASSFDSLYQPQHF
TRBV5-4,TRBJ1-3,CASSLFGSLAGNTIYF
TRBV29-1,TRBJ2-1,CSVYFNEQFF
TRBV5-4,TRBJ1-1,CASSLARAGQGGLGNTEAFF
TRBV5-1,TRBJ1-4,CASSSRGTNEKLFF
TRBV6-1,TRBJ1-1,CASGWMGGEAFF
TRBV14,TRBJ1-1,CATSRGRGEAFF
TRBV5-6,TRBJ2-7,CASSSGGGLYPLYEQYF